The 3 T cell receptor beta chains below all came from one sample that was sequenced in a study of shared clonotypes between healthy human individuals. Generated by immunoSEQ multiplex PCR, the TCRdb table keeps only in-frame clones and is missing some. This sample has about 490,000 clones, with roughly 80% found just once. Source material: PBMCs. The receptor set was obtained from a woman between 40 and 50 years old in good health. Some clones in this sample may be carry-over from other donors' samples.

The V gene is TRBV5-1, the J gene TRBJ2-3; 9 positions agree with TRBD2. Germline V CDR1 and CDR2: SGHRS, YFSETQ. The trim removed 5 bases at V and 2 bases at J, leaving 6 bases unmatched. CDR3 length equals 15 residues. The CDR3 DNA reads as TGCGCCAGCAGTTCTATAGCGGGAGCCACAGATACGCAGTATTTT. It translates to CASSSIAGATDTQYF.

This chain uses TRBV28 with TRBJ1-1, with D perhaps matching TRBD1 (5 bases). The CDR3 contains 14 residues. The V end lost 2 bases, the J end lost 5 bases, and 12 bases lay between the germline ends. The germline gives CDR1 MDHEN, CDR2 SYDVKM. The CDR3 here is CASSLLRRGTEAFF. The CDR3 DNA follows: TGTGCCAGCAGTTTACTAAGGCGGGGGACTGAAGCTTTCTTT.

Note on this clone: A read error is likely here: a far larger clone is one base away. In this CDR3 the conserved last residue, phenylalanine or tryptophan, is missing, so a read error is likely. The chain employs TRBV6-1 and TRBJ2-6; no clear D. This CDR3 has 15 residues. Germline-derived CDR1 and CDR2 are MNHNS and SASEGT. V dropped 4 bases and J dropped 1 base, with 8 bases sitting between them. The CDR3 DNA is TGTGCCAGCAGTGGGACCCAGTCTGGGGCCAACGTCCTGACTTTA. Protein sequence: CASSGTQSGANVLTL.